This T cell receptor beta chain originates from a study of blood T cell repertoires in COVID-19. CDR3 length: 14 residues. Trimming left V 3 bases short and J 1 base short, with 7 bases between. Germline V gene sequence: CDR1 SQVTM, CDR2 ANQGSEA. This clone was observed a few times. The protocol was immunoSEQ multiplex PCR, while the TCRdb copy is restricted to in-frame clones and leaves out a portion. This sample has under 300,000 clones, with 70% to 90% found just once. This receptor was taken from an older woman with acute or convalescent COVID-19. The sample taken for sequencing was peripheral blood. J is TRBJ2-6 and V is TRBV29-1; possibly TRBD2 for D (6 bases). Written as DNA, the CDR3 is TGCAGCGTTGACGGGGGATCTGGGGCCAACGTCCTGACTTTC. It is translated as CSVDGGSGANVLTF.